The entry that follows covers one T cell receptor beta chain sequence. Its antigen is not known. TCRdb's table, derived via immunoSEQ multiplex PCR, lists solely in-frame clones and lacks some. The table records about 180,000 clones, 85% to 95% of them present only once. This sample is part of a study of T cell responses to AZD1222 COVID-19 vaccine. Study-wide findings and caveats: Only five to seven AZD1222 recipients were seropositive at baseline. The study reported that nearly half of spike-specific TCRs target unmutated variant regions. Increases in Spike-specific TCR breadth and depth were seen after two AZD1222 doses.

The source was peripheral blood, collected 28 days after the second dose of the MenACWY control vaccine. This TCR derives from an adult who received the MenACWY meningococcal vaccine as a control.

CDR3 bases: TGTGCCAGCAGTTACTCCTGGGGACTAGTCATTACCGAGCAGTACTTC. Its protein is CASSYSWGLVITEQYF. The chain is built from TRBV6-5 and TRBJ2-7; TRBD2 matches at 8 bases. The CDR3 has 16 amino acids. Trimming took 0 bases from V and 6 from J; bases not matched to a gene: 10. CDR1 MNHEY and CDR2 SVGAGI come from the germline V gene.